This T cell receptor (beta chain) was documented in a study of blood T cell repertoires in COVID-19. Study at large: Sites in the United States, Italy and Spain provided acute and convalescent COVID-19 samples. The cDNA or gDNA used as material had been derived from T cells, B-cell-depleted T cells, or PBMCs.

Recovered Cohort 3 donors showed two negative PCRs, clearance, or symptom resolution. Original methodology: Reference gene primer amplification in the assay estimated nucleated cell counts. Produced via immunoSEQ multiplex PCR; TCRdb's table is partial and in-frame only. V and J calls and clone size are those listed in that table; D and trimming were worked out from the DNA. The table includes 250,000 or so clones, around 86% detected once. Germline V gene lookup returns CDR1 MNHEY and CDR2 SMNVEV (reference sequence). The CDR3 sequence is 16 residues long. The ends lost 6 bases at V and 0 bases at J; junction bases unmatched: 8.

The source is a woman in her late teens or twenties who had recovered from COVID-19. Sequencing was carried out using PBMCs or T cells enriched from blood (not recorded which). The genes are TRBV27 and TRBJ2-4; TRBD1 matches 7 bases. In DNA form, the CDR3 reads TGTGCCAGCAGCTTCGGGACAGCTCTAGCCAAAAACATTCAGTACTTC. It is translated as CASSFGTALAKNIQYF.